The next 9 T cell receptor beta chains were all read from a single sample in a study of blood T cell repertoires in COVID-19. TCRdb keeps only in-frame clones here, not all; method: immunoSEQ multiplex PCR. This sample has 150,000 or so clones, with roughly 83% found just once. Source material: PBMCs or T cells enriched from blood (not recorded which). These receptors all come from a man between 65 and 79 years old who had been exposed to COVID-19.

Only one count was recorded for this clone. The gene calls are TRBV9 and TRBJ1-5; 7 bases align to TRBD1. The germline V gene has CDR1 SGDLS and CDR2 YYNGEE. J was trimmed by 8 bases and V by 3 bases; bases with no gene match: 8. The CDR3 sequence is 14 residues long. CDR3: CASSGGQRDEPQHF. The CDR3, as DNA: TGTGCCAGCAGCGGGGGACAGAGGGACGAGCCCCAGCATTTT. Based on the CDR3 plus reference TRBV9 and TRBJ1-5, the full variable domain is DSGVTQTPKHLITATGQRVTLRCSPRSGDLSVYWYQQSLDQGLQFLIQYYNGEERAKGNILERFSAQQFPDLHSELNLSSLELGDSALYFCASSGGQRDEPQHFGDGTRLSIL.

The DNA of the CDR3 is TGTGCCAGCAGTCGGACGGGCGGGTCCTACGAGCAGTACTTC. Amino acids: CASSRTGGSYEQYF. This chain links TRBV28 with TRBJ2-7; the D gene is possibly TRBD2 (5 bases). Germline CDR1 and CDR2: MDHEN and SYDVKM. The CDR3 runs 14 residues. Trimming took off 5 bases at V and 1 base at J, with 12 bases between the two ends.

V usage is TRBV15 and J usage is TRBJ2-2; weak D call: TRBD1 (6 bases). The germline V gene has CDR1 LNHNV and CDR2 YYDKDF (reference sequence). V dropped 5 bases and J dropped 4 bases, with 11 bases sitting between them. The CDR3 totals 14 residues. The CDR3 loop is CATSRQGPTGELFF. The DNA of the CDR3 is TGTGCCACCAGCCGCCAGGGGCCCACCGGGGAGCTGTTTTTT.

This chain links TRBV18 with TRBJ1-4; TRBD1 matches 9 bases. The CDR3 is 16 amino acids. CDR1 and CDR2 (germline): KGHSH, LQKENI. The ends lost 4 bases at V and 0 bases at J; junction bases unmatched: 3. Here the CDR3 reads CASSRRQGATNEKLFF. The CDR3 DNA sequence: TGTGCCAGCTCACGCCGACAGGGGGCAACTAATGAAAAACTGTTTTTT.

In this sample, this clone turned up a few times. CDR3 sequence (DNA): TGTGCCAGCAGCGGACTTACTAACTATGGCTACACCTTC. Protein: CASSGLTNYGYTF. The chain carries TRBV6-5 and TRBJ1-2; D unclear. The length of the CDR3 is 13 residues. Per the germline V gene, CDR1 is MNHEY and CDR2 is SVGAGI. With 6 bases removed from V and 0 bases from J, the gap between germline ends came to 8 bases.

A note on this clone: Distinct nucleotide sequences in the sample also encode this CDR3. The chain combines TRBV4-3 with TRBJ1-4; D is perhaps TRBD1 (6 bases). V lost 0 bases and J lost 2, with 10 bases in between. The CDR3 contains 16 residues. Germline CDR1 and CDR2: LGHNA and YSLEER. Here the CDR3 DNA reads TGCGCCAGCAGCCAAGATCTGGGGGCGACTAATGAAAAACTGTTTTTT. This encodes CASSQDLGATNEKLFF.

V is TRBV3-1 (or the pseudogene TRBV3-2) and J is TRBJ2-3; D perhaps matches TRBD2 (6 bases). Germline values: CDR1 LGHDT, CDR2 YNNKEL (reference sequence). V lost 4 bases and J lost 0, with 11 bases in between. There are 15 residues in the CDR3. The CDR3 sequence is CASSPTGTSTDTQYF. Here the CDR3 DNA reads TGTGCCAGCAGCCCCACCGGGACTAGCACAGATACGCAGTATTTT.

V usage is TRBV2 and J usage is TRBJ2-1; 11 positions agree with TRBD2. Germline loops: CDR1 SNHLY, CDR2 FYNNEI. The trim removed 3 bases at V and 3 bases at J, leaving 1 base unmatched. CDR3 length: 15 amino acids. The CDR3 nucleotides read TGTGCCAGCAGTGAGGGGACTAGCGGCTACAATGAGCAGTTCTTC. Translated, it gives CASSEGTSGYNEQFF.

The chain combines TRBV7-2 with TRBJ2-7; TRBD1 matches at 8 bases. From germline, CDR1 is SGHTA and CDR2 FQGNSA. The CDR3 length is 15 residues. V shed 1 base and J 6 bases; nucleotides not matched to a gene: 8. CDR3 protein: CASSLVQGASSEQYF. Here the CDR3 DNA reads TGTGCCAGCAGCTTAGTGCAGGGGGCGAGTAGCGAGCAGTACTTC.